These 24 T cell receptor beta chains came from one sample sequenced in a study of cytomegalovirus exposure and HLA in healthy donors. The study ran its PCR with 60 Vbeta and 13 Jbeta primers. Here immunoSEQ multiplex PCR was the method, and the copy in TCRdb shows in-frame clones only, minus some. The repertoire holds around 200,000 clones, just under 75% seen once, with approximately 4.8% in the top ten. The specimen sequenced was PBMCs. The receptors originated from a man aged 25-40 years in good health and CMV-seropositive.

V and J are TRBV28 and TRBJ1-5, with TRBD1 matching over 8 bases. J lost 2 bases, V lost 5 bases, and 5 bases had no gene match. The CDR3 loop spans 15 amino acids. The V gene's germline CDR1 is MDHEN and CDR2 SYDVKM. The CDR3 loop is CASSQTGQGNQPQHF. The CDR3 DNA reads TGTGCCAGCAGTCAAACGGGACAGGGCAATCAGCCCCAGCATTTT.

This chain uses TRBV9 with TRBJ1-3, with D uncertain. Germline V gene lookup returns CDR1 SGDLS and CDR2 YYNGEE. This CDR3 is 15 amino acids long. V was shortened by 4 bases and J by 4 bases, with 15 bases between the two germline ends. Here the CDR3 reads CASSPPTGSGNTIYF. The CDR3, as DNA: TGTGCCAGCAGCCCGCCTACGGGGTCGGGAAACACCATATATTTT.

The chain couples TRBV2 to TRBJ2-1; a possible D gene is TRBD1 (6 bases). The V end was cut by 2 bases, the J end by 15 bases, with 17 bases between. The CDR3 length is 13 residues. Germline V CDR1 and CDR2: SNHLY, FYNNEI. The chain's CDR3 is CASSELRDTWTFF. As DNA, the CDR3 is TGTGCCAGCAGTGAATTACGGGACACGTGGACGTTCTTC. Using reference TRBV2 and TRBJ2-1 for the parts outside the CDR3, the full variable domain is EPEVTQTPSHQVTQMGQEVILRCVPISNHLYFYWYRQILGQKVEFLVSFYNNEISEKSEIFDDQFSVERPDGSNFTLKIRSTKLEDSAMYFCASSELRDTWTFFGPGTRLTVL.

The chain links TRBV28 to TRBJ2-5; 15 bases are a match to TRBD2. The V gene's germline CDR1 is MDHEN and CDR2 SYDVKM. The CDR3 is made up of 19 amino acids. V shed 9 bases and J 3 bases; nucleotides not matched to a gene: 17. The CDR3 DNA is TGTGCCAGGATACTGGTCCCCGGGACTAGCGGGAGGACCAAAGAGACCCAGTACTTC. Its translation: CARILVPGTSGRTKETQYF.

This rearrangement joins TRBV10-3 to TRBJ1-1; 7 bases map to TRBD1. The CDR3 spans 13 residues. V dropped 6 bases and J dropped 0; count of bases not matched to a gene: 1. The germline V gene has CDR1 ENHRY and CDR2 SYGVKD. DNA for the CDR3: TGTGCCATCAGCGGACAGGTGAACACTGAAGCTTTCTTT. Translation: CAISGQVNTEAFF.

The rearrangement joins TRBV28 to TRBJ2-7; tentative D call: TRBD2 (7 bases). The ends were cut back, 1 base at V and 0 bases at J, with 13 bases in the middle. The V gene's germline CDR1 is MDHEN and CDR2 SYDVKM. The CDR3 sequence is 16 residues long. This chain's CDR3 is CASSLYGGDTSYEQYF. In nucleotides, the CDR3 is TGTGCCAGCAGTTTATATGGGGGGGACACCTCCTACGAGCAGTACTTC.

This clone showed up just once. J is TRBJ1-2 and V is TRBV30; 8 bases are a match to TRBD1. Trimming removed 3 bases from V and 5 bases from J; junction bases left unmatched: 17. The CDR3 sequence is 17 residues long. CDR1 and CDR2 from the germline V gene are GTSNPN and SVGIG (reference sequence). This chain's CDR3 is CAWRANQAGTGEYGYTF. The CDR3 nucleotides are TGTGCCTGGAGAGCAAATCAGGCCGGGACAGGCGAATATGGCTACACCTTC.

The gene calls are TRBV9 and TRBJ2-7; 11 bases are shared with TRBD2. V was pared by 6 bases and J by 6 bases, with 8 bases of the junction left unmatched. CDR3 length: 14 amino acids. Germline V CDR1 and CDR2: SGDLS, YYNGEE. The CDR3 region has the DNA TGTGCCAGCACCGCACTAGCGGGAGCGTCCGAGCAGTACTTC. It specifies CASTALAGASEQYF.

The V call is TRBV19, the J call TRBJ2-1, with 9 bases identical to TRBD2. Trimming took 3 bases from V and 4 from J; bases not matched to a gene: 7. The germline V gene encodes CDR1 LNHDA and CDR2 SQIVND (reference sequence). CDR3 length: 16 amino acids. This CDR3 reads CASSMAGTSRYNEQFF. The CDR3 DNA follows: TGTGCCAGTAGTATGGCCGGGACTAGCAGATACAATGAGCAGTTCTTC.

This chain uses TRBV7-8 with TRBJ2-2; 9 bases match TRBD1. With 9 bases clipped from V and 2 bases from J, the junction kept 4 bases outside the gene matches. Germline-derived CDR1 and CDR2 are SGHVS and FQNEAQ. This CDR3 has 14 amino acids. The CDR3 reads CASSGQGNTGELFF. The CDR3 bases are TGTGCCAGTTCGGGACAGGGTAACACCGGGGAGCTGTTTTTT.

The CDR3 loop reads CASSPAGSSYNEQFF. In DNA form, the CDR3 reads TGTGCCAGCAGCCCCGCCGGGAGCTCCTACAATGAGCAGTTCTTC. The chain is built from TRBV7-2 and TRBJ2-1; D is perhaps TRBD2 (6 bases). V shed 5 bases and J shed 0 bases, with 11 bases lying between them. The CDR3 covers 15 residues. Germline V gene sequence: CDR1 SGHTA, CDR2 FQGNSA.

For this clone: A junction boundary mismatches the germline segment, possibly from a read error. This chain joins TRBV7-7 and TRBJ2-5, with TRBD2 matching over 15 bases. The germline CDR1 and CDR2 sequences are SSHAT and FNYEAQ (reference sequence). There are 16 residues in the CDR3. The CDR3 reads CASSLGLAGGQETQYF. The DNA of the CDR3 is TGTGCTAGCAGTTTGGGACTAGCGGGGGGCCAAGAGACCCAGTACTTC.

J is TRBJ2-7 and V is TRBV5-1; 7 nucleotides align to TRBD1. V shed 0 bases and J 4 bases; nucleotides not matched to a gene: 4. The CDR3 is 14 amino acids. Germline V lookup: CDR1 SGHRS, CDR2 YFSETQ. As DNA, the CDR3 is TGCGCCAGCAGCTTGGAGGTGACAGGGTACGAGCAGTACTTC. Its protein product is CASSLEVTGYEQYF.

The gene calls are TRBV2 and TRBJ2-1; 10 bases agree with TRBD1. Germline assignment: CDR1 SNHLY and CDR2 FYNNEI. The CDR3 is 16 amino acids. The trim removed 6 bases at V and 6 bases at J, leaving 11 bases unmatched. The CDR3 coding sequence is TGTGCCAGCAGGCCGCCTGACAGGGGGCCAGGCAATGAGCAGTTCTTC. Protein sequence: CASRPPDRGPGNEQFF.

CDR3 protein: CASRLNRGPSGSVNEKLFF. The CDR3, as DNA: TGTGCCAGCAGGTTAAACAGGGGGCCCTCCGGTTCAGTTAATGAAAAACTGTTTTTT. The chain is built from TRBV7-8 and TRBJ1-4; 9 nucleotides line up with TRBD1. V lost 6 bases, J lost 4 bases, and 18 bases stayed unmatched. Per the germline V gene, CDR1 is SGHVS and CDR2 is FQNEAQ. CDR3 size: 19 residues.

The chain couples TRBV25-1 to TRBJ2-7; 12 nucleotides align to TRBD2. V was pared by 7 bases and J by 5 bases, with 3 bases of the junction left unmatched. The CDR3 is made up of 13 amino acids. Germline V gives CDR1 MGHDK, CDR2 SYGVNS. For the CDR3, the DNA is TGTGCCAGCACCAGGACTAGCGGGGACGAGCAGTACTTC. It encodes CASTRTSGDEQYF.

The V call is TRBV9, the J call TRBJ1-1, with 7 bases lining up with TRBD1. Looked up from germline, CDR1 is SGDLS and CDR2 is YYNGEE. This CDR3 is 15 amino acids long. With 0 bases clipped from V and 1 base from J, the junction kept 3 bases outside the gene matches. Here the CDR3 reads CASSVGAGGNTEAFF. The CDR3 DNA follows: TGTGCCAGCAGCGTAGGGGCAGGGGGGAACACTGAAGCTTTCTTT.

This chain uses TRBV13 with TRBJ2-7; 8 positions agree with TRBD2. The germline V gene has CDR1 PRHDT and CDR2 FYEKMQ (reference sequence). This CDR3 spans 17 amino acids. With 0 bases clipped from V and 2 bases from J, the junction kept 9 bases outside the gene matches. This CDR3 is CASSLGPPGGSTYEQYF. For the CDR3, the DNA is TGTGCCAGCAGCTTAGGCCCCCCGGGAGGGAGTACCTACGAGCAGTACTTC.

CDR3 sequence (DNA): TGCAGCGGACAGGGGGAAGGAAAACTGTTTTTT. Protein product: CSGQGEGKLFF. The chain joins TRBV29-1 to TRBJ1-4, with 9 bases identical to TRBD1. This CDR3 spans 11 amino acids. The germline V gene encodes CDR1 SQVTM and CDR2 ANQGSEA. With 7 bases clipped from V and 10 bases from J, the junction kept 4 bases outside the gene matches.

J is TRBJ2-3 and V is TRBV5-1; 8 bases align to TRBD1. CDR3 length: 16 residues. With V trimmed by 3 bases and J by 6 bases, 12 bases remained unmatched. The germline V gene has CDR1 SGHRS and CDR2 YFSETQ. CDR3 bases: TGCGCCAGCAGCTCTCTCCGAGGACAGGGACGGGATACGCAGTATTTT. Amino acids: CASSSLRGQGRDTQYF.

This clone was seen a single time. This sample also contains other DNA sequences that code for the same CDR3. The chain recombines TRBV5-1 with TRBJ1-1; 7 bases line up with TRBD1. After removal of 0 bases from V and 4 bases from J, the junction contained 3 bases not matched to a gene. This CDR3 has 14 amino acids. The V gene's germline CDR1 is SGHRS and CDR2 YFSETQ. DNA for the CDR3: TGCGCCAGCAGCTTGGCGGCAGGGGGCACTGAAGCTTTCTTT. It is translated as CASSLAAGGTEAFF.

This chain joins TRBV6-1 and TRBJ2-4; D is possibly TRBD2 (5 bases). Trimming cost V 0 bases and J 9 bases, with 12 bases left between them. The length of the CDR3 is 14 residues. The germline CDR1 and CDR2 sequences are MNHNS and SASEGT. The DNA for the CDR3 is TGTGCCAGCAGTGAAGCAGGGCGGGCGGGCATTCAGTACTTC. Its translation is CASSEAGRAGIQYF.

The chain joins TRBV7-9 to TRBJ1-3; tentatively, D is TRBD1 (6 bases). The CDR3 totals 14 residues. The V gene's germline CDR1 is SEHNR and CDR2 FQNEAQ (reference sequence). V lost 1 base to trimming and J lost 4 bases, with 8 bases between them. CDR3 sequence (DNA): TGTGCCAGCAGCTTAGGAGGGGGAGGAAACACCATATATTTT. Translating it yields CASSLGGGGNTIYF.

This clone was counted once. A read error may account for a junction end that differs from germline. This CDR3 is CASSDGGGTEAFF. Written as DNA, the CDR3 is TGTGCCAGCAGTGATGGTGGGGGCACTGAAGCTTTTTTT. The chain has TRBV2 and TRBJ1-1; possible D gene TRBD1, 6 bases. This CDR3 is 13 amino acids long. Looked up from germline, CDR1 is SNHLY and CDR2 is FYNNEI.